This record covers a single TCR beta chain. What it recognizes is unknown. The germline gene is not matched at one end of the junction; a read error may be the cause. CDR3 length: 13 amino acids. CDR1 is SGHAT, CDR2 FQNNGV, per germline. These data come from a study of tumor-infiltrating lymphocytes in glioblastoma multiforme. Multiple V-beta primers and a C-beta primer amplified TCRB from RNA. TCRB cDNA was made from 0.5 ug total RNA. These TCRB libraries lack any described unique molecular identifiers. Via MiXCR, TCRdb re-called the multiplex PCR reads, giving one row per CDR3 protein. This table has 15,000 or so distinct CDR3 sequences, 65% to 75% appearing once. The study's findings and limits: No surface-marker sorting into functional T cell subtypes was done. The TCR and somatic mutation analysis included just one glioblastoma patient.

This receptor was obtained from a male donor with glioblastoma. The genes are TRBV11-2 and TRBJ2-7; the D gene is possibly TRBD1 (6 bases). Material for sequencing was brain tumor tissue. Here the CDR3 reads CPSSTGILREQYF. The CDR3 DNA reads TGTCCCAGCAGCACAGGGATCCTCAGAGAGCAGTACTTC. Using reference TRBV11-2 and TRBJ2-7 for the parts outside the CDR3, the full variable domain is EAGVAQSPRYKIIEKRQSVAFWCNPISGHATLYWYQQILGQGPKLLIQFQNNGVVDDSQLPKDRFSAERLKGVDSTLKIQPAKLEDSAVYLCPSSTGILREQYFGPGTRLTVT.